These 9 T cell receptor beta chains share one sample of origin, sequenced in a study of cytomegalovirus exposure and HLA in healthy donors. Primers included in the PCR were 60 Vbeta and 13 Jbeta primers. The repertoire was sequenced with immunoSEQ multiplex PCR; TCRdb's copy has only in-frame clones and lacks some. The sample yields some 69,000 clones, under 80% seen once. Input material: PBMCs. All receptors come from a male donor in good health and CMV-seropositive.

J is TRBJ2-1 and V is TRBV4-1; TRBD2 agrees at 8 bases. This CDR3 has 16 amino acids. V was clipped by 3 bases and J by 9 bases; unmatched bases: 13. In germline, CDR1 is MGHRA, CDR2 YSYEKL. The chain's CDR3 is CASSQSTGGPVSEQFF. Written as DNA, the CDR3 is TGCGCCAGCAGCCAGTCGACGGGGGGGCCAGTAAGTGAGCAGTTCTTC.

The chain joins TRBV5-1 to TRBJ2-7; 9 bases agree with TRBD1. Germline V lookup: CDR1 SGHRS, CDR2 YFSETQ. The V gene end was trimmed by 2 bases and the J gene end by 6 bases; junction bases not matched to a gene: 6. The CDR3 consists of 14 residues. CDR3 nucleotide sequence: TGCGCCAGCAGCTTAGGGACAGGGTCCCTCGAGCAGTACTTC. Translated, it gives CASSLGTGSLEQYF.

V gene TRBV12-5 combines with J gene TRBJ2-7, with 10 bases identical to TRBD1. This CDR3 comprises 14 residues. Germline V lookup: CDR1 LGHNT, CDR2 FRNRAP. V gave up 7 bases and J gave up 4 bases; unmatched junction bases: 7. The CDR3 loop reads CASDPGTGDYEQYF. DNA for the CDR3: TGTGCTAGTGATCCCGGGACAGGGGATTACGAGCAGTACTTC.

The chain has TRBV30 and TRBJ2-3; D is ambiguous. The V and J ends lost 0 bases and 1 base respectively, with 11 bases between them. This CDR3 is 15 amino acids long. Germline CDR1 is GTSNPN and CDR2 is SVGIG (reference sequence). The CDR3 coding sequence is TGTGCCTGGAGTGTACTCGATTCCCGCACAGATACGCAGTATTTT. Amino acid sequence: CAWSVLDSRTDTQYF.

The chain joins TRBV7-7 to TRBJ2-1; 8 bases agree with TRBD2. CDR3 length: 13 amino acids. CDR1 is SSHAT and CDR2 is FNYEAQ in the germline V gene (reference sequence). With 3 bases clipped from V and 8 bases from J, the junction kept 3 bases outside the gene matches. Written as DNA, the CDR3 is TGTGCCAGCAGCTTCGGGGGGGGCTATGAGCAGTTCTTC. It translates to CASSFGGGYEQFF.

The V gene is TRBV6-6, the J gene TRBJ2-7; D might be TRBD1 (5 bases). The CDR3 length is 13 residues. Germline V lookup: CDR1 MNHNY, CDR2 SVGAGI (reference sequence). V lost 2 bases to trimming and J lost 3 bases, with 8 bases between them. The CDR3 reads CASSYGARYEQYF. The CDR3, as DNA: TGTGCCAGCAGTTACGGGGCTCGCTACGAGCAGTACTTC.

The V gene is TRBV15, the J gene TRBJ1-1, with 7 nucleotides matching TRBD1. The CDR3 runs 16 residues. J lost 1 base, V lost 0 bases, and 5 bases had no gene match. Germline CDR1 LNHNV, CDR2 YYDKDF (reference sequence). The chain's CDR3 is CATSRDLGQKNTEAFF. The CDR3 DNA reads TGTGCCACCAGCAGAGATTTGGGACAGAAGAACACTGAAGCTTTCTTT.

The chain is built from TRBV27 and TRBJ2-3; 8 bases match TRBD2. CDR1 MNHEY and CDR2 SMNVEV come from the germline V gene (reference sequence). V lost 3 bases and J lost 2; bases outside the gene matches: 7. There are 16 residues in the CDR3. CDR3 amino acids: CASSFRTSLTTDTQYF. The CDR3 nucleotides read TGTGCCAGCAGTTTCCGGACTAGCTTGACCACAGATACGCAGTATTTT.

V and J are TRBV5-1 and TRBJ1-4; the D is unclear. Per germline, CDR1 SGHRS and CDR2 YFSETQ. Between the trimmed V and J ends, which lost 7 bases and 3 bases, there was a span of 13 bases. This CDR3 region has 14 residues. The CDR3 bases are TGCGCCAGCTCCTCTCGCGGGGCTAATGAAAAACTGTTTTTT. As protein: CASSSRGANEKLFF.